This record covers a single TCR beta chain. Some clones are missing from TCRdb's copy, which holds only in-frame ones; the method was immunoSEQ multiplex PCR. The sample lists fewer than 60,000 clones, roughly 90% occurring once. This specimen comes from a study of T cell changes during pregnancy in multiple sclerosis. Per the germline V gene, CDR1 is SGDLS and CDR2 is YYNGEE. V lost 4 bases and J lost 4, with 12 bases in between. The CDR3 contains 14 residues. The clonotype was recovered from a female donor with multiple sclerosis, enrolled in a pregnancy study. Source: CD4+ T cells from peripheral blood mononuclear cells, taken after pregnancy. The chain joins TRBV9 to TRBJ1-5; D possibly corresponds to TRBD1 (6 bases). CDR3 nucleotides: TGTGCCAGCAGCCTAGGGGGGGGAAATCAGCCCCAGCATTTT. This gives the protein CASSLGGGNQPQHF.